The T cell receptor (beta chain) under discussion was sequenced for a study of T cell repertoires in cytomegalovirus infection. Study-level information: The authors relied on CMV epitopes, both recently identified HLA-C-restricted and well-studied HLA-B-restricted. A matching HLA type, together with CMV infection, was signaled by public TCR beta signatures. Study outcomes and limitations: HLA-C-restricted CMV-specific TCR beta clonotypes prevailed in the ex vivo response. Carriers of CMV plus the relevant HLA were identified by cumulative public TCR beta family frequency.

Worth noting for this clonotype: The target antigen is unknown.

The length of the CDR3 is 14 residues. CDR1 is SEHNR and CDR2 is FQNEAQ in the germline V gene (reference sequence). Trimming pared 2 bases from V and 4 bases from J, leaving 8 bases between. TCRdb ran MiXCR on the reads and lists one entry per CDR3 protein. The sample holds about 470,000 distinct CDR3 sequences, about two fifths seen once. The sequencing used cultured PBMCs, collected from culture after CMV antigen stimulation. The rearrangement links TRBV7-9 to TRBJ2-2, with D unclear. This sequence originates from a human donor in good health (CMV status not recorded). Some clones in this sample may be carry-over from other donors' samples. CDR3 in amino acids: CASSLSLPTGELFF. DNA of the CDR3: TGTGCCAGCAGCTTAAGTCTACCCACCGGGGAGCTGTTTTTT.